This T cell receptor (beta chain) originates from a study of Ad26.COV2.S vaccination and SARS-CoV-2 variants. About this clone: The antigen remains unidentified.

Described treatment: some 19 received Ad26.COV2.S at low or high dose, single or two shots; five or six received placebo; per-sample allocation not given. Collection of the samples took place on day 63 after the first injection of vaccine or placebo. In Boston, an adult donor aged 18-55 years took part. Expressing Wuhan-strain SARS-CoV-2 spike, an Ad26 vector served as the vaccine. The germline gives CDR1 SGDLS, CDR2 YYNGEE. The CDR3 sequence is 14 residues long. V was pared by 2 bases and J by 7 bases, with 13 bases between. Study results and caveats: Analytic work on TCR breadth and depth might have understated the full extent of total T cell responses. Placebo and vaccine recipients had non-spike TCR breadth that was similar.

Assay used: immunoSEQ multiplex PCR; TCRdb lists only in-frame clones, some missing. Among 400,000 to 500,000 clones listed, nearly 90% were seen once. The sequence derives from a person aged 18-60 years who received the Ad26.COV2.S COVID-19 vaccine or a placebo. The starting material was peripheral blood, obtained in a trial of Ad26.COV2.S vaccine versus placebo. The V call is TRBV9, the J call TRBJ2-1, with a tentative D call TRBD1 (6 bases). The chain's CDR3 is CASSVGGRANEQFF. CDR3 DNA sequence: TGTGCCAGCAGCGTTGGGGGCAGGGCGAATGAGCAGTTCTTC.